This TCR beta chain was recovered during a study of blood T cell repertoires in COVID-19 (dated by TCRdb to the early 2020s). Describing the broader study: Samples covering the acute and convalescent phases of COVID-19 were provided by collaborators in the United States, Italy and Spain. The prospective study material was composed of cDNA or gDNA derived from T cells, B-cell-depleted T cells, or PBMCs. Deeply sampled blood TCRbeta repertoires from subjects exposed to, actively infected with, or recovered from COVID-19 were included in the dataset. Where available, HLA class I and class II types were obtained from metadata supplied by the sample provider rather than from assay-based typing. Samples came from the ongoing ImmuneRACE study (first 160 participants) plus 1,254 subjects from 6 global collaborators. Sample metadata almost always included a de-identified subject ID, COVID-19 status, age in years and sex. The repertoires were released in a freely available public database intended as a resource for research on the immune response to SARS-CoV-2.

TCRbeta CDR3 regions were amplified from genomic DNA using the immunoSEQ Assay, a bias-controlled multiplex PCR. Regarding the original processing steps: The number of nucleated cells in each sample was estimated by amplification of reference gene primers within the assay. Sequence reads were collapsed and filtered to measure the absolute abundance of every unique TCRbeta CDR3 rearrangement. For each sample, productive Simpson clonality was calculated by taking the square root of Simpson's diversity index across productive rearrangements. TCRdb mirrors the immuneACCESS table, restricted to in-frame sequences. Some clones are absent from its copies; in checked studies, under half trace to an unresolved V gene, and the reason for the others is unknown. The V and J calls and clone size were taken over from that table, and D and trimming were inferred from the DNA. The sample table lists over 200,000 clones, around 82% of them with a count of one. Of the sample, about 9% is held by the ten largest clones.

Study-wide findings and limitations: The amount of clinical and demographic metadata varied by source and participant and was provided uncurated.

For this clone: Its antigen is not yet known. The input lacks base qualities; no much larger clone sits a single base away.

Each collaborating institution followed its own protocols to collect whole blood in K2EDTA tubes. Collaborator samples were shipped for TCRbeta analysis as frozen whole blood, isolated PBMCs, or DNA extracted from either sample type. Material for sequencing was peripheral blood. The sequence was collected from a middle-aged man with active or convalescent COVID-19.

For the CDR3, the sequence is CAWRSGLAGYEQYF. In nucleotide form, the sequence is TGTGCCTGGAGATCTGGACTAGCGGGGTACGAGCAGTACTTC. The rearranged chain carries TRBV30 and TRBJ2-7; 12 junctional bases match TRBD2. The CDR3 spans 14 residues, from the cysteine through the phenylalanine. CDR3 DNA is the only sequence kept; it has 42 bases, read in frame from the first base. CDR1 and CDR2, looked up from the germline V gene (reference sequence), are GTSNPN and SVGIG. Trimming leaves V shorter by 3 bases and J shorter by 4 bases, with the junction holding 4 bases beyond the gene matches.